The entry below describes one T cell receptor beta chain. This CDR3 comprises 16 residues. The ends lost 2 bases at V and 6 bases at J; junction bases unmatched: 9. Germline values: CDR1 SGHRS, CDR2 YFSETQ. This specimen belongs to a study of blood T cell repertoires in COVID-19. For the study at large: PBMCs, B-cell-depleted T cells, or T cells were the source of the cDNA or gDNA that made up the material.

TCRdb's copy holds only in-frame clones and misses some; the assay was immunoSEQ multiplex PCR. The sample lists approximately 160,000 clones; around 80% were seen once. The sample comprised peripheral blood. The sequence was obtained from a woman older than 75 with acute or convalescent COVID-19. V is TRBV5-1 and J is TRBJ2-2; 8 nucleotides align to TRBD1. The CDR3 sequence is CASSFGARGLSGELFF. The CDR3 nucleotides are TGCGCCAGCAGCTTTGGGGCCAGGGGGCTTTCCGGGGAGCTGTTTTTT.